This T cell receptor (beta chain) was sequenced in a study of T cells after posttransplantation cyclophosphamide. Overall study findings and caveats: TRB overlap between skin or GI tissue T cells and blood was limited. Donor-recipient repertoire similarity was low at 1-2 months, rising over year one. Recipient CMV seropositivity and CMV reactivation strongly tracked TRB clonality.

Only in-frame clones appear in the TCRdb table, and some are missing; sequencing was by immunoSEQ multiplex PCR. The sample holds tens of thousands of clones, over 95% seen once. Trimming left V 2 bases short and J 3 bases short, with 13 bases between. CDR1 SGHVS and CDR2 FNYEAQ come from the germline V gene. This CDR3 has 16 residues. Cells defined as naive were viable CD3+CD4+ or CD3+CD8+ and CCR7+CD45RA+CD45RO-CD95-CD27+CD28+. As to this clone: The antigen is undetermined.

This sequence was found in a man in his fifties in good health, CMV-negative, and a related stem cell transplant donor. This chain links TRBV7-6 with TRBJ2-2, with D tentatively TRBD2 (5 bases). Sample: naive CD4+ T cells sorted from PBMCs. CDR3 amino acids: CASSLWRATDTGELFF. The CDR3 DNA reads as TGTGCCAGCAGCTTATGGCGGGCCACGGACACCGGGGAGCTGTTTTTT. The full variable domain, in which reference TRBV7-6 and TRBJ2-2 provide the parts outside the CDR3, is GAGVSQSPRYKVTKRGQDVALRCDPISGHVSLYWYRQALGQGPEFLTYFNYEAQQDKSGLPNDRFSAERPEGSISTLTIQRTEQRDSAMYRCASSLWRATDTGELFFGEGSRLTVL.